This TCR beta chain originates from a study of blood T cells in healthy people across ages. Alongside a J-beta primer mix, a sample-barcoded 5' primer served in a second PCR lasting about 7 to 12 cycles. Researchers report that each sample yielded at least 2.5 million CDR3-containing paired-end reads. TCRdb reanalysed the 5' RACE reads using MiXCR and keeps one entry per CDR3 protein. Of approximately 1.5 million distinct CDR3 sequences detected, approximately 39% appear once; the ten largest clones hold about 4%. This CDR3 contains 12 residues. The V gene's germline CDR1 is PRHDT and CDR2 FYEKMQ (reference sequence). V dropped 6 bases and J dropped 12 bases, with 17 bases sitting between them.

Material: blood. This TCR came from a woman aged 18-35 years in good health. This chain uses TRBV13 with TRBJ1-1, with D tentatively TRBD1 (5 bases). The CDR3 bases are TGTGCCAGCAGTTGGACTAGGGGCGAAACTTTCTTT. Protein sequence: CASSWTRGETFF.